The 9 T cell receptor beta chains presented below share a single source sample, sequenced in a study of T cell responses to AZD1222 COVID-19 vaccine. TCRdb's table, derived via immunoSEQ multiplex PCR, lists solely in-frame clones and lacks some. The table shows approximately 90,000 clones, with about 86% occurring only once. The sample consisted of peripheral blood, taken on day 0 of AZD1222 vaccination. The receptors originated from an adult in good health.

Here the CDR3 reads CASSYRRATHTQYF. The CDR3 nucleotides read TGTGCCAGCAGTTACCGACGGGCCACCCATACCCAGTACTTC. The chain employs TRBV6-5 and TRBJ2-5; D ambiguous. This CDR3 has 14 amino acids. V lost 2 bases and J 8 bases, leaving 15 bases between the germline ends. Germline CDR1 and CDR2: MNHEY and SVGAGI.

This chain joins TRBV5-1 and TRBJ1-6; D possibly corresponds to TRBD1 (5 bases). The CDR3 length is 17 residues. V dropped 4 bases and J dropped 7 bases, with 21 bases sitting between them. The V gene's germline CDR1 is SGHRS and CDR2 YFSETQ. Written as DNA, the CDR3 is TGCGCCAGCAGCCGACTAGGGGTTGGGGCCCCCAATTCACCCCTCCACTTT. It translates to CASSRLGVGAPNSPLHF.

This clone was detected a few times. V is TRBV5-1 and J is TRBJ1-2; 12 bases are a match to TRBD1. The trim removed 1 base at V and 6 bases at J, leaving 4 bases unmatched. CDR3 length: 15 residues. Germline V lookup: CDR1 SGHRS, CDR2 YFSETQ. The CDR3 region has the DNA TGCGCCAGCAGCTTGATAGGGACAGGGGGCGATGGCTACACCTTC. Its protein is CASSLIGTGGDGYTF.

This chain connects TRBV13 to TRBJ2-1; no firm D call. The V gene's germline CDR1 is PRHDT and CDR2 FYEKMQ (reference sequence). V was cut by 1 base and J by 6 bases, with 19 bases left in between. CDR3 size: 17 residues. The CDR3 spells CASSLEKVSGRSNEQFF. CDR3 DNA sequence: TGTGCCAGCAGCTTAGAGAAAGTATCAGGACGAAGCAATGAGCAGTTCTTC.

The rearrangement uses TRBV7-9 and TRBJ2-7, with D unresolved. Germline assignment: CDR1 SEHNR and CDR2 FQNEAQ (reference sequence). There are 14 residues in the CDR3. Trimming cost V 1 base and J 6 bases, with 13 bases left between them. CDR3 bases: TGTGCCAGCAGCTTAGGAGGACGTCCTCTCGAGCAGTACTTC. Protein product: CASSLGGRPLEQYF.

This chain joins TRBV18 and TRBJ1-1; D unresolved. CDR1 and CDR2 (germline): KGHSH, LQKENI. V was cut by 3 bases and J by 0 bases, with 5 bases left in between. CDR3 size: 13 residues. CDR3 sequence: CASSPDLNTEAFF. The CDR3 DNA sequence: TGTGCCAGCTCACCGGACCTGAACACTGAAGCTTTCTTT.

The rearrangement links TRBV11-2 to TRBJ2-7; the match to TRBD2 covers 14 bases. Germline-derived CDR1 and CDR2 are SGHAT and FQNNGV. The length of the CDR3 is 15 residues. The V segment lost 5 bases and the J segment 4 bases; nucleotides outside the gene matches: 4. The CDR3: CASSPGLAGVYEQYF. The CDR3 DNA reads as TGTGCCAGCAGCCCGGGACTAGCGGGAGTGTACGAGCAGTACTTC.

The V gene is TRBV6-1, the J gene TRBJ2-7; possible D gene TRBD1, 6 bases. V was cut by 3 bases and J by 2 bases, with 17 bases left in between. The CDR3 sequence is 16 residues long. Per the germline V gene, CDR1 is MNHNS and CDR2 is SASEGT. CDR3 residues: CASSEYRTALPYEQYF. The DNA of the CDR3 is TGTGCCAGCAGTGAGTATAGGACAGCTCTTCCCTACGAGCAGTACTTC.

V gene TRBV5-5 combines with J gene TRBJ2-7, with 15 bases aligning to TRBD2. Per germline, CDR1 SGHKS and CDR2 YYEKEE (reference sequence). The junction had 1 base not matched to a gene; V was cut back by 4 bases and J by 2 bases. The CDR3 covers 15 residues. The CDR3 here is CASSGLAGGTYEQYF. CDR3 nucleotides: TGTGCCAGCAGCGGACTAGCGGGAGGGACCTACGAGCAGTACTTC.